This T cell receptor (beta chain) came from a study of shared clonotypes between healthy human individuals. The deep-level immunoSEQ assay was used. Some clones are missing from TCRdb's copy, which holds only in-frame ones; the method was immunoSEQ multiplex PCR. The table shows some 490,000 clones, with almost 80% occurring only once. Free of recent acute infections or vaccinations, the donors were healthy HIV-negative adults. The CDR3 spans 16 residues. CDR1 and CDR2 (germline): MGHRA, YSYEKL. V gave up 0 bases and J gave up 5 bases, with 13 bases separating them. This clone has more than one count but fewer than ten.

The chain couples TRBV4-1 to TRBJ2-2; a possible D gene is TRBD2 (5 bases). The origin of this receptor is a woman between 40 and 50 years old in good health. Some clones in this sample may be carry-over from other donors' samples. Sequenced material: PBMCs. The CDR3, as DNA: TGCGCCAGCAGCCAAGATCTTCAGCCGGGGACCGGGGAGCTGTTTTTT. It codes for CASSQDLQPGTGELFF.